One T cell receptor (beta chain) is described in this entry. Antigen unknown. This record belongs to a study of response to subunit inactivated influenza vaccine. One entry per CDR3 protein, called by TCRdb with MiXCR from the RT-PCR reads. In the table there are approximately 680,000 distinct CDR3 sequences, about 15% of which are singletons. There are 13 residues in the CDR3. The ends were cut back, 2 bases at V and 7 bases at J, with 12 bases in the middle. CDR1 and CDR2 (germline): LGHDT, YNNKEL (reference sequence). Notes on the study in general: Authors suggested that a seasonal influenza vaccination recruits few new T cells each time.

This sequence was found in a man between 50 and 59 years old who received an inactivated influenza vaccine. The rearrangement joins TRBV3-1 to TRBJ2-7; a possible D gene is TRBD1 (6 bases). The sample was PBMCs from blood, taken about 11 days after vaccination. CDR3 bases: TGTGCCAGCAGCCAAATAGACAGGAGGGAGCAGTACTTC. Protein sequence: CASSQIDRREQYF.